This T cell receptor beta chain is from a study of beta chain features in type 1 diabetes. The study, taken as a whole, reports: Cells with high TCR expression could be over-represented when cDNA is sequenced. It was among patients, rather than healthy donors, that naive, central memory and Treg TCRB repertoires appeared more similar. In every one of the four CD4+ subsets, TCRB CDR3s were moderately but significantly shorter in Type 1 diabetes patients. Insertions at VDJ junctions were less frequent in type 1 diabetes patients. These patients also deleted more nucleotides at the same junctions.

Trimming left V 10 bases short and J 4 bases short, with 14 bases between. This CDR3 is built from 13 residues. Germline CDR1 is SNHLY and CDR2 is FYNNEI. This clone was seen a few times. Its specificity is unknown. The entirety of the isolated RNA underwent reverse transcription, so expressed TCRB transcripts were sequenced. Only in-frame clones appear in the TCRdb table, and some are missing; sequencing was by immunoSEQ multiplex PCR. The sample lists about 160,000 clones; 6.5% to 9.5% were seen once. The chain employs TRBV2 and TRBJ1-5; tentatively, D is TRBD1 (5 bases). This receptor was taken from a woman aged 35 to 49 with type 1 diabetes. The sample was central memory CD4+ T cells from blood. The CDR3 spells CATWTTSNQPQHF. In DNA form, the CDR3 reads TGTGCCACCTGGACAACCTCAAATCAGCCCCAGCATTTT.